Each of the 32 T cell receptor beta chains below was sequenced from the same sample in a study of shared clonotypes between healthy human individuals. Repertoires were generated with immunoSEQ multiplex PCR, while TCRdb's copy carries only in-frame clones and drops some. The sample contains around 320,000 clones, roughly 84% of which appear only once. Sequencing was carried out using memory CD8+ T cells sorted from blood. The subset here: CD45RO+ cells pooled with CCR7-negative TemRA cells. Receptors were obtained from a man aged 18 to 29 in good health.

The CDR3 DNA reads as TGTGCCAGCAGCGCCTACCCAAGGGACGAGCAGTACTTC. It translates to CASSAYPRDEQYF. The genes are TRBV9 and TRBJ2-7; D is ambiguous. Germline V gives CDR1 SGDLS, CDR2 YYNGEE. Trimming pared 3 bases from V and 5 bases from J, leaving 12 bases between. CDR3 size: 13 residues.

The chain carries TRBV19 and TRBJ1-1; 8 positions match TRBD1. V lost 4 bases to trimming and J lost 1 base; unmatched junction nucleotides: 5. Looked up from germline, CDR1 is LNHDA and CDR2 is SQIVND (reference sequence). The CDR3 spans 15 residues. CDR3 sequence: CASSRRTGRNTEAFF. CDR3 nucleotide sequence: TGTGCCAGTAGTAGACGGACAGGGAGGAACACTGAAGCTTTCTTT.

The genes are TRBV2 and TRBJ2-7, with D hard to call. The V and J ends lost 6 bases and 0 bases respectively, with 9 bases between them. The CDR3 is 13 residues long. From germline, CDR1 is SNHLY and CDR2 FYNNEI. CDR3 in amino acids: CASSSQDSYEQYF. For the CDR3, the DNA is TGTGCCAGCAGCTCCCAGGACTCCTACGAGCAGTACTTC.

Only a few counts were recorded for this clone. The chain combines TRBV7-2 with TRBJ1-2, with D unresolved. The V end lost 5 bases, the J end lost 1 base, and 14 bases lay between the germline ends. The CDR3 is 15 amino acids. CDR1 is SGHTA, CDR2 FQGNSA, per germline. CDR3 loop: CASSRSLNINYGYTF. In nucleotides, the CDR3 is TGTGCCAGCAGCCGCTCCCTTAATATTAACTATGGCTACACCTTC.

This clone was observed once. The chain recombines TRBV13 with TRBJ2-1; 14 positions match TRBD2. Germline CDR1 is PRHDT and CDR2 is FYEKMQ (reference sequence). The CDR3 contains 14 residues. V was clipped by 8 bases and J by 4 bases; unmatched bases: 1. Here the CDR3 reads CASGLAGGYNEQFF. The CDR3 DNA is TGTGCCAGCGGACTAGCGGGGGGATACAATGAGCAGTTCTTC.

This sequence joins TRBV7-8 and TRBJ2-7; 9 bases align to TRBD1. After removal of 3 bases from V and 4 bases from J, the junction contained 10 bases not matched to a gene. The CDR3 extends over 16 amino acids. Germline lookup yields CDR1 SGHVS and CDR2 FQNEAQ. The CDR3 loop reads CASSLSGTGLEYEQYF. The CDR3 DNA is TGTGCCAGCAGCTTGAGTGGGACAGGGTTGGAATACGAGCAGTACTTC.

This clone was observed a few times. This chain uses TRBV7-9 with TRBJ2-1, with TRBD2 as a possible D gene (5 bases). Trimming left V 1 base short and J 8 bases short, with 12 bases between. Germline values: CDR1 SEHNR, CDR2 FQNEAQ (reference sequence). There are 14 residues in the CDR3. The CDR3 DNA reads TGTGCCAGCAGCTTAGTAGAGAGGGTCCATGAGCAGTTCTTC. It encodes CASSLVERVHEQFF. The whole variable domain, filled in from reference TRBV7-9 and TRBJ2-1, reads DTGVSQNPRHKITKRGQNVTFRCDPISEHNRLYWYRQTLGQGPEFLTYFQNEAQLEKSRLLSDRFSAERPKGSFSTLEIQRTEQGDSAMYLCASSLVERVHEQFFGPGTRLTVL.

This chain links TRBV11-2 with TRBJ2-3; no clear D. Germline CDR1 and CDR2: SGHAT and FQNNGV. The CDR3 has 12 residues. V was trimmed by 0 bases and J by 6 bases, leaving 4 bases between them. CDR3 amino acids: CASSLDYDTQYF. CDR3 DNA: TGTGCCAGCAGCTTAGATTACGATACGCAGTATTTT.

For the CDR3, the DNA is TGCAGCGTTGAGGGGCGGGGCTCCTACAATGAGCAGTTCTTC. Protein: CSVEGRGSYNEQFF. The chain uses TRBV29-1 and TRBJ2-1, with a tentative D call TRBD2 (6 bases). V shed 3 bases and J shed 0 bases, with 9 bases lying between them. The CDR3 sequence is 14 residues long. The germline V gene has CDR1 SQVTM and CDR2 ANQGSEA.

The chain has TRBV5-1 and TRBJ2-3, with 14 nucleotides matching TRBD2. V lost 1 base to trimming and J lost 4 bases; unmatched junction nucleotides: 5. Germline CDR1 and CDR2: SGHRS and YFSETQ. The CDR3 is 17 amino acids. The CDR3 DNA reads as TGCGCCAGCAGCTTGTTGGGACTAGCGGGGGAGGCAGATACGCAGTATTTT. This gives the protein CASSLLGLAGEADTQYF.

The chain has TRBV5-8 and TRBJ1-4; the D gene is possibly TRBD1 (5 bases). Trimming removed 1 base from V and 14 bases from J, with 30 bases in between. CDR3 size: 18 residues. CDR1 and CDR2 (germline): SGHTS, YDEGEE. The CDR3 DNA is TGTGCCAGCAGCTTGAGACGGTCACCTACCGGGCCCGCCGCAGGGCTGTTTTTT. Its protein product is CASSLRRSPTGPAAGLFF.

Only one count was recorded for this clone. The gene calls are TRBV6-6 and TRBJ2-5; TRBD1 might be the D (6 bases). V shed 2 bases and J shed 5 bases, with 18 bases lying between them. The CDR3 contains 16 residues. Germline-derived CDR1 and CDR2 are MNHNY and SVGAGI (reference sequence). The CDR3 sequence is CASSYPGTSGPETQYF. The CDR3 region has the DNA TGTGCCAGCAGTTACCCGGGGACATCGGGGCCGGAGACCCAGTACTTC.

The sample holds one count of this clone. The chain employs TRBV14 and TRBJ2-1, with D hard to call. V lost 1 base, J lost 12 bases, and 7 bases lay in between. The CDR3 contains 11 residues. From germline, CDR1 is SGHDN and CDR2 FVKESK. The CDR3 region is CASSQGSWQFF. The CDR3 DNA reads TGTGCCAGCAGCCAAGGGTCCTGGCAGTTCTTC.

This rearrangement joins TRBV5-1 to TRBJ1-2; the D is unclear. The V gene lost 2 bases and the J gene lost 6 bases, with 23 bases spanning the gap. The CDR3 loop spans 17 amino acids. Germline CDR1 is SGHRS and CDR2 is YFSETQ. CDR3 sequence (DNA): TGCGCCAGCAGCTTCCGGACGGTGGCCCCCTCGAGCGATGGCTACACCTTC. Amino acid sequence: CASSFRTVAPSSDGYTF.

The V call is TRBV11-2, the J call TRBJ1-5; TRBD1 agrees at 9 bases. Losses at the gene ends were 5 bases for V and 7 bases for J; bases not matched to a gene: 9. The CDR3 extends over 15 amino acids. CDR1 and CDR2 (germline): SGHAT, FQNNGV. The CDR3 loop is CASSINTGGRQPQHF. CDR3 sequence (DNA): TGTGCCAGCAGCATCAACACAGGGGGCAGACAGCCCCAGCATTTT.

A single count supports this clone. This sequence joins TRBV5-4 and TRBJ2-3; a possible D gene is TRBD1 (6 bases). V was shortened by 1 base and J by 6 bases, with 9 bases between the two germline ends. Germline V gene sequence: CDR1 SGHNT, CDR2 YYREEE (reference sequence). The CDR3 spans 13 residues. The CDR3 region has the DNA TGTGCCAGCAGCTTGACAGGGTCGGATACGCAGTATTTT. Translating it yields CASSLTGSDTQYF.

The chain combines TRBV14 with TRBJ2-6, with TRBD1 identical over 7 bases. Germline values: CDR1 SGHDN, CDR2 FVKESK. Trimming removed 4 bases from V and 0 bases from J; junction bases left unmatched: 6. This CDR3 contains 17 residues. Here the CDR3 DNA reads TGTGCCAGCAGCCGCAGACAGGGACCCTCTGGGGCCAACGTCCTGACTTTC. It codes for CASSRRQGPSGANVLTF.

V usage is TRBV5-4 and J usage is TRBJ2-5; no definite D call. Per the germline V gene, CDR1 is SGHNT and CDR2 is YYREEE (reference sequence). V was shortened by 4 bases and J by 1 base, with 8 bases between the two germline ends. The CDR3 consists of 13 residues. This CDR3 is CASSPSSQETQYF. The CDR3 bases are TGTGCCAGCAGCCCCTCCAGCCAAGAGACCCAGTACTTC. The entire variable domain, with the rest obtained from reference TRBV5-4 and TRBJ2-5, is as follows: ETGVTQSPTHLIKTRGQQVTLRCSSQSGHNTVSWYQQALGQGPQFIFQYYREEENGRGNFPPRFSGLQFPNYSSELNVNALELDDSALYLCASSPSSQETQYFGPGTRLLVL.

This chain links TRBV4-3 with TRBJ2-1; no firm D call. The CDR3 has 16 amino acids. The germline V and J ends were trimmed by 0 bases and 6 bases, with 15 bases remaining between them. Germline values: CDR1 LGHNA, CDR2 YSLEER. In DNA, the CDR3 is TGCGCCAGCAGCCAAGAAGCCGGTTGGGTTACCAATGAGCAGTTCTTC. As protein: CASSQEAGWVTNEQFF.

This clone was seen a single time. The CDR3 nucleotides are TGTGCCAGCAGTCCCCTCGTCGGGAGTAATACGCAGTATTTT. It is translated as CASSPLVGSNTQYF. The chain employs TRBV27 and TRBJ2-3; D possibly corresponds to TRBD2 (6 bases). The V end was cut by 5 bases, the J end by 7 bases, with 16 bases between. This CDR3 is built from 14 residues. The germline V gene has CDR1 MNHEY and CDR2 SMNVEV (reference sequence).

V gene TRBV27 combines with J gene TRBJ2-3, with D possibly matching TRBD1 (6 bases). The CDR3 spans 14 residues. Germline CDR1 is MNHEY and CDR2 is SMNVEV (reference sequence). Trimming took off 10 bases at V and 2 bases at J, with 16 bases between the two ends. CDR3 region: CATMKGGDTDTQYF. In DNA form, the CDR3 reads TGTGCCACCATGAAAGGGGGAGACACAGATACGCAGTATTTT.

The chain employs TRBV5-6 and TRBJ2-7; a weak D match, TRBD2 (5 bases). Germline CDR1 SGHDT, CDR2 YYEEEE. V was trimmed by 3 bases and J by 9 bases, leaving 16 bases between them. The CDR3 extends over 13 amino acids. The CDR3 nucleotides read TGTGCCAGCAGCTCGGGAAACTCCGAAGGGCAGTACTTC. Translated, it gives CASSSGNSEGQYF.

The chain joins TRBV10-2 to TRBJ1-1; the match to TRBD1 covers 9 bases. The length of the CDR3 is 14 residues. Germline CDR1 WSHSY, CDR2 SAAADI. V shed 6 bases and J 1 base; nucleotides not matched to a gene: 3. CDR3 amino acids: CASRLQGANTEAFF. The CDR3 DNA reads TGCGCCAGCAGGCTACAGGGGGCGAACACTGAAGCTTTCTTT.

The V call is TRBV30, the J call TRBJ2-3; 12 bases are shared with TRBD2. Germline V gene data show CDR1 as GTSNPN and CDR2 as SVGIG (reference sequence). J gave up 4 bases and V 2 bases, and 4 bases lay outside the gene matches. The CDR3 totals 15 residues. The CDR3 loop reads CAWSWTSGMPDTQYF. CDR3 nucleotides: TGTGCCTGGAGTTGGACTAGCGGGATGCCAGATACGCAGTATTTT.

In its sample, this clone was seen a few times. V and J are TRBV30 and TRBJ2-1, with a possible D match to TRBD1 (6 bases). This CDR3 is built from 15 residues. Per the germline V gene, CDR1 is GTSNPN and CDR2 is SVGIG (reference sequence). V lost 1 base to trimming and J lost 4 bases, with 14 bases between them. This chain's CDR3 is CAWSEAGAVYNEQFF. CDR3 bases: TGTGCCTGGAGTGAGGCAGGGGCTGTTTACAATGAGCAGTTCTTC. The full variable domain, completed using reference TRBV30 and TRBJ2-1, is SQTIHQWPATLVQPVGSPLSLECTVEGTSNPNLYWYRQAAGRGLQLLFYSVGIGQISSEVPQNLSASRPQDRQFILSSKKLLLSDSGFYLCAWSEAGAVYNEQFFGPGTRLTVL.

The J gene is TRBJ2-7, the V gene TRBV2; the match to TRBD2 covers 8 bases. This CDR3 contains 16 residues. The J segment lost 3 bases and the V segment lost 1 base, leaving 8 bases of the junction unmatched. Germline lookup yields CDR1 SNHLY and CDR2 FYNNEI. CDR3 loop: CASSEGAGGSYYEQYF. CDR3 in DNA: TGTGCCAGCAGTGAAGGGGCGGGGGGCTCCTACTACGAGCAGTACTTC.

V and J are TRBV10-3 and TRBJ2-5, with TRBD2 identical over 9 bases. J lost 4 bases, V lost 0 bases, and 6 bases had no gene match. Germline CDR1 and CDR2: ENHRY and SYGVKD. The CDR3 totals 16 residues. The CDR3: CAISESGGGVLETQYF. The CDR3 nucleotides are TGTGCCATCAGTGAGTCTGGCGGGGGGGTCTTAGAGACCCAGTACTTC.

The J gene is TRBJ1-4, the V gene TRBV7-9, with 7 bases matching TRBD1. After removal of 5 bases from V and 1 base from J, the junction contained 10 bases not matched to a gene. The germline gives CDR1 SEHNR, CDR2 FQNEAQ (reference sequence). The CDR3 is made up of 17 amino acids. The CDR3 DNA follows: TGTGCCAGCAGCGTTTTAGACAGGGAGGAAACTAATGAAAAACTGTTTTTT. Encoded protein: CASSVLDREETNEKLFF.

This clone appeared once. The chain couples TRBV7-3 to TRBJ2-7; perhaps TRBD2 as D (5 bases). Germline lookup yields CDR1 SGHTA and CDR2 FQGTGA. The V end was cut by 5 bases, the J end by 0 bases, with 14 bases between. This CDR3 region has 15 residues. CDR3 nucleotide sequence: TGTGCCAGCAGCGCTACAGAGGGATTCTCCTACGAGCAGTACTTC. This translates into CASSATEGFSYEQYF.

This clone is categorized as medium-sized. The V call is TRBV7-9, the J call TRBJ2-4, with 7 bases identical to TRBD1. Germline trimming cut 4 bases from V and 0 bases from J; bases unmatched to any gene: 15. Germline V lookup: CDR1 SEHNR, CDR2 FQNEAQ (reference sequence). The CDR3 consists of 19 residues. The CDR3 is CASSWDSQEKGLAKNIQYF. CDR3 nucleotide sequence: TGTGCCAGCAGCTGGGACAGTCAAGAAAAGGGGCTAGCCAAAAACATTCAGTACTTC.

The V call is TRBV9, the J call TRBJ2-7, with D possibly matching TRBD2 (6 bases). The CDR3 consists of 13 residues. From germline, CDR1 is SGDLS and CDR2 YYNGEE. V was pared by 3 bases and J by 3 bases, with 10 bases between. CDR3 nucleotides: TGTGCCAGCAGCGCCTTCGGGGGCTACGAGCAGTACTTC. Encoded protein: CASSAFGGYEQYF.

V usage is TRBV7-9 and J usage is TRBJ2-2; no definite D call. In germline, CDR1 is SEHNR, CDR2 FQNEAQ (reference sequence). V was cut by 4 bases and J by 2 bases, with 8 bases left in between. This CDR3 is 14 amino acids long. In DNA form, the CDR3 reads TGTGCCAGCAGCTCCTACACCAACACCGGGGAGCTGTTTTTT. It encodes CASSSYTNTGELFF.